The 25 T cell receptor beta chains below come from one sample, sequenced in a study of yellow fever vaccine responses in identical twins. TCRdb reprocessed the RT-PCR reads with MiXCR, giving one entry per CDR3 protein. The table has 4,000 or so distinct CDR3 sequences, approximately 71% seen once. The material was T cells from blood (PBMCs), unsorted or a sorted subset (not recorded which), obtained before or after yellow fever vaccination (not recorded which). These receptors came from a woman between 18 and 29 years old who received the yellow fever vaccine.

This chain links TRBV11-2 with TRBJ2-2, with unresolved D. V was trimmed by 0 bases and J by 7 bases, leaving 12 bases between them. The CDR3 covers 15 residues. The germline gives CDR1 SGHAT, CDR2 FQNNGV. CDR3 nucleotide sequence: TGTGCCAGCAGCTTAGAAATCCTAGTGGTCGGGGAGCTGTTTTTT. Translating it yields CASSLEILVVGELFF.

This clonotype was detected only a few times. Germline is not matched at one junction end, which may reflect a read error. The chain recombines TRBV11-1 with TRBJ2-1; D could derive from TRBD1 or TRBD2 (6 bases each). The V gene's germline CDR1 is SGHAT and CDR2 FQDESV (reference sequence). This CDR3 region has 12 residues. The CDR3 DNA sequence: TGTGCCAGCAGGTTAGAGGGGGGTGAGCAGTTCTTC. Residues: CASRLEGGEQFF.

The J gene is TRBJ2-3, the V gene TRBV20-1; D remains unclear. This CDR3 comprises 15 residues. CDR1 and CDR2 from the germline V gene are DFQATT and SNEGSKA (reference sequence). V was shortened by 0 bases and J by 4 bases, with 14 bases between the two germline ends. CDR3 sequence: CSARDRLGKADTQYF. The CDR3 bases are TGCAGTGCTAGAGACAGGCTTGGGAAGGCAGATACGCAGTATTTT.

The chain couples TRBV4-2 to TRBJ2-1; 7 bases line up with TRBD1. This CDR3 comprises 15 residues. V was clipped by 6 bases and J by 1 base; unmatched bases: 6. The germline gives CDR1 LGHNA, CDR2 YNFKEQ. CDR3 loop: CASRPEGASYNEQFF. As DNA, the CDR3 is TGTGCCAGCAGACCCGAGGGGGCGTCCTACAATGAGCAGTTCTTC.

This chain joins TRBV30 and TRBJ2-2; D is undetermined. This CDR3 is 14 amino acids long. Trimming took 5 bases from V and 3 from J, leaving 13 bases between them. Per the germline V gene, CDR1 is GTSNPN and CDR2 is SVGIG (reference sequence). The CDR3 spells CAWDATAYTGELFF. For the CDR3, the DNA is TGTGCCTGGGATGCCACAGCGTACACCGGGGAGCTGTTTTTT.

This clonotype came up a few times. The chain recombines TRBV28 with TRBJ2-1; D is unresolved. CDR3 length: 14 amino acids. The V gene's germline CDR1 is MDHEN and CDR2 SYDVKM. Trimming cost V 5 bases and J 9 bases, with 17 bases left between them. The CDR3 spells CASSPVGVFGEQFF. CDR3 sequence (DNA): TGTGCCAGCAGTCCGGTTGGGGTCTTCGGTGAGCAGTTCTTC.

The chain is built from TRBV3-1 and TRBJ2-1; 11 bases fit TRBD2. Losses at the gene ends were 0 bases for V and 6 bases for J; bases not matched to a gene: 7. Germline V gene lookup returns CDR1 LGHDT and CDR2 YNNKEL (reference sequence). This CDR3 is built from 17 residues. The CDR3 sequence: CASSQELSSGGANEQFF. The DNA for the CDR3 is TGTGCCAGCAGCCAAGAGCTGAGTAGCGGGGGGGCCAATGAGCAGTTCTTC.

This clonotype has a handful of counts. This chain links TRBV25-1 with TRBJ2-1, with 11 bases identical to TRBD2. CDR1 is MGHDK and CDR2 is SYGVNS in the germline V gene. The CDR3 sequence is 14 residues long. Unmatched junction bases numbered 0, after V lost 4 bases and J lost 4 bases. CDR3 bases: TGTGCCAGCAGTGGACTAGCGGGGTACAATGAGCAGTTCTTC. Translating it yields CASSGLAGYNEQFF.

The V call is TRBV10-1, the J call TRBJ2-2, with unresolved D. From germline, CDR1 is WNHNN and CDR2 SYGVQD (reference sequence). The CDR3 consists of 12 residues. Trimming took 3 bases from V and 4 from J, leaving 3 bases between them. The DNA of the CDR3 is TGCGCCAGCAGTGATGGCACCGGGGAGCTGTTTTTT. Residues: CASSDGTGELFF.

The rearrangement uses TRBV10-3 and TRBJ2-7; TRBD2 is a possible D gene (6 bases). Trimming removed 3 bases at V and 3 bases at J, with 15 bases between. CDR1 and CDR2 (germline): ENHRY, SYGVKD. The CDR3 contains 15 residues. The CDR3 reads CAISELGGDYYEQYF. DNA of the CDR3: TGTGCCATCAGTGAACTTGGCGGGGATTACTACGAGCAGTACTTC.

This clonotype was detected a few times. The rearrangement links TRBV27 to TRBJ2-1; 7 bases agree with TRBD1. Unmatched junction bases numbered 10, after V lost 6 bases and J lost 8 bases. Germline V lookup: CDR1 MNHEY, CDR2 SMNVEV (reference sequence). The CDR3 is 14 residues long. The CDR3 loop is CASRGVGGLHEQFF. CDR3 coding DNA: TGTGCCAGCAGGGGGGTAGGGGGCTTACATGAGCAGTTCTTC.

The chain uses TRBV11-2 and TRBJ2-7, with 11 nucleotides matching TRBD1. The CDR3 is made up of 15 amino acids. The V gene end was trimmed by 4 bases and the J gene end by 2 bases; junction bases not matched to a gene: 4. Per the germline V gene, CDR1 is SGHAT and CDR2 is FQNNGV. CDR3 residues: CASSYAGQGAYEQYF. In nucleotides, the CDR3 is TGTGCCAGCAGCTACGCGGGACAGGGGGCCTACGAGCAGTACTTC.

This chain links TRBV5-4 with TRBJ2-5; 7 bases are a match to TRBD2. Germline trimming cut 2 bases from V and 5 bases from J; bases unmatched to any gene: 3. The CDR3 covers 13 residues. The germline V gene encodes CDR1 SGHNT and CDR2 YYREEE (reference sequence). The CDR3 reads CASSFELAETQYF. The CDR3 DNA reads TGTGCCAGCAGCTTTGAACTAGCGGAGACCCAGTACTTC.

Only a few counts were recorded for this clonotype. The CDR3 sequence is CASSTRQRQGYGYTF. Written as DNA, the CDR3 is TGTGCCAGCAGTACCCGGCAAAGACAGGGTTACGGCTACACCTTC. V usage is TRBV6-1 and J usage is TRBJ1-2, with 7 bases identical to TRBD1. The V gene end was trimmed by 5 bases and the J gene end by 8 bases; junction bases not matched to a gene: 14. The length of the CDR3 is 15 residues. The V gene's germline CDR1 is MNHNS and CDR2 SASEGT.

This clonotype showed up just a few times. CDR3: CSVRNPGQGLYEQYF. The CDR3 nucleotides are TGCAGCGTGCGCAATCCGGGACAGGGATTGTACGAGCAGTACTTC. The V gene is TRBV29-1, the J gene TRBJ2-7; 9 bases match TRBD1. V lost 6 bases, J lost 4 bases, and 13 bases stayed unmatched. This CDR3 region has 15 residues. Germline V gene data show CDR1 as SQVTM and CDR2 as ANQGSEA.

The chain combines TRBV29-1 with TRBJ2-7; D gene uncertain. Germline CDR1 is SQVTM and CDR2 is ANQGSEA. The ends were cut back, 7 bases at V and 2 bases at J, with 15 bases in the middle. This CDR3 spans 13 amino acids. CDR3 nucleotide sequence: TGCAGCGCACAAGTCAGGAATACCTACGAGCAGTACTTC. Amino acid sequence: CSAQVRNTYEQYF.

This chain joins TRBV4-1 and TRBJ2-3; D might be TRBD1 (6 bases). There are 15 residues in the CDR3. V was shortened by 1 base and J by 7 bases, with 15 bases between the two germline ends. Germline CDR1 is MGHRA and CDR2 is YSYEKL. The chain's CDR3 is CASSQAGVPPHTQYF. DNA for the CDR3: TGCGCCAGCAGCCAAGCAGGGGTTCCCCCACATACGCAGTATTTT.

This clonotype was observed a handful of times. The CDR3 sequence is CASRTGGESYPYNSPLHF. The CDR3 region has the DNA TGTGCCAGCAGGACGGGTGGGGAGTCCTACCCTTATAATTCACCCCTCCACTTT. This chain links TRBV6-1 with TRBJ1-6; no definite D call. Germline-derived CDR1 and CDR2 are MNHNS and SASEGT. The CDR3 is made up of 18 amino acids. Trimming removed 6 bases at V and 4 bases at J, with 22 bases between.

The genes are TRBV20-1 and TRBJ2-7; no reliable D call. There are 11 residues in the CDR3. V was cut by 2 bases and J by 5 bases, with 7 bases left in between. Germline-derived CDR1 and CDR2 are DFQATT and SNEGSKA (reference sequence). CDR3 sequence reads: CSARWRNEQYF. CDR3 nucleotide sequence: TGCAGTGCTAGATGGCGGAACGAGCAGTACTTC.

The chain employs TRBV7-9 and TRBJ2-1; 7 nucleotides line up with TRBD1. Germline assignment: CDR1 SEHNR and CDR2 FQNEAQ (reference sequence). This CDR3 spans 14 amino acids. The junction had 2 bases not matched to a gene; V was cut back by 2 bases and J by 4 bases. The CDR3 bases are TGTGCCAGCAGCTTACGGGACAGTTACAATGAGCAGTTCTTC. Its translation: CASSLRDSYNEQFF.

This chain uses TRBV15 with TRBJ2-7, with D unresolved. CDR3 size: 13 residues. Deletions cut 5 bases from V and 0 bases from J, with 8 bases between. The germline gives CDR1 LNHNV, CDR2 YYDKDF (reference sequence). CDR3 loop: CATSPRPSYEQYF. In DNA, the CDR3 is TGTGCCACCAGCCCCAGGCCCTCCTACGAGCAGTACTTC.

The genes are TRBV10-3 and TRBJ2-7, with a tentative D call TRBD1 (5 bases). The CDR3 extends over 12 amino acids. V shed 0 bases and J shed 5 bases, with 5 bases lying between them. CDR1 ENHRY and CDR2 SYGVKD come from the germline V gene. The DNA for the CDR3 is TGTGCCATCAGTGAGTCAGGGGACGAGCAGTACTTC. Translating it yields CAISESGDEQYF.

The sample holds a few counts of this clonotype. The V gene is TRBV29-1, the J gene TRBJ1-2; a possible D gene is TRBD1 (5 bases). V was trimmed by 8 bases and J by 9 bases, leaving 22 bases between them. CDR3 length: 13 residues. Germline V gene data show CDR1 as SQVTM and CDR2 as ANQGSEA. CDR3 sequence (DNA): TGCAGCACCAAATCCGGGACCCTTTCTCGCTACACCTTC. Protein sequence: CSTKSGTLSRYTF. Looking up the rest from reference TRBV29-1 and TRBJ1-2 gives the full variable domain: SAVISQKPSRDICQRGTSLTIQCQVDSQVTMMFWYRQQPGQSLTLIATANQGSEATYESGFVIDKFPISRPNLTFSTLTVSNMSPEDSSIYLCSTKSGTLSRYTFGSGTRLTVV.

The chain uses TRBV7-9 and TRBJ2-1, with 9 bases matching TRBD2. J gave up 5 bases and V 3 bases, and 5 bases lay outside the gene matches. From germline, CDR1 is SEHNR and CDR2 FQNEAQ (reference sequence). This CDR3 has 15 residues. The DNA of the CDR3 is TGTGCCAGCAGCTTTAGCGGGAGTTCGGACAATGAGCAGTTCTTC. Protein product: CASSFSGSSDNEQFF.

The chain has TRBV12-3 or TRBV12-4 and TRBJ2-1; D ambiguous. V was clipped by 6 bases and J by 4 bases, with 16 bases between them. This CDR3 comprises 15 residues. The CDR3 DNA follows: TGTGCCAGCAGCACGGCCTGGGATTCATACAATGAGCAGTTCTTC. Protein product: CASSTAWDSYNEQFF.